This T cell receptor beta chain was captured in a study of T cell changes during pregnancy in multiple sclerosis. The CDR3 is 15 residues long. Trimming cost V 4 bases and J 4 bases, with 14 bases left between them. Germline CDR1 and CDR2: SGDLS and YYNGEE. Generated by immunoSEQ multiplex PCR, the TCRdb table keeps only in-frame clones and is missing some. In the table there are tens of thousands of clones, about 85% of which are singletons. This material consisted of peripheral blood, taken before pregnancy. The TCR was taken from a female donor with multiple sclerosis, enrolled in a pregnancy study. V gene TRBV9 combines with J gene TRBJ1-4; the D gene is possibly TRBD1 (5 bases). The CDR3 DNA follows: TGTGCCAGCAGCTCGGGGGGTCAGTATAATGAAAAACTGTTTTTT. It encodes CASSSGGQYNEKLFF.